The clone carrying this T cell receptor beta chain has ten or more counts. The data were taken from a study of T-cell reconstitution after alpha-beta-depleted transplantation in children. The ends were cut back, 4 bases at V and 0 bases at J, with 6 bases in the middle. The CDR3 length is 13 residues. Germline CDR1 reads SGHNT; CDR2 reads YENEEA. During its preparation, the TCRbeta library received unique molecular identifiers. In TCRdb, the PCR reads were re-called with MiXCR into one record per CDR3 protein. The profile shows about 170,000 distinct CDR3 sequences, around 10% of them singletons. The receptor was isolated from a boy between 2 and 15 years old with acute myeloid leukemia, due to receive a stem cell transplant. The chain couples TRBV11-3 to TRBJ1-1, with no clear D. The material was PBMCs, obtained before TCRalphabeta/CD19-depleted stem cell transplant. CDR3 amino acids: CASSSELNTEAFF. The DNA for the CDR3 is TGTGCCAGCAGCTCGGAGTTGAACACTGAAGCTTTCTTT.